The T cell receptor beta chain described here comes from a study of siplizumab effects on memory and regulatory T cells. V dropped 0 bases and J dropped 3 bases, with 9 bases sitting between them. Looked up from germline, CDR1 is SGDLS and CDR2 is YYNGEE. The CDR3 length is 14 residues. Method: immunoSEQ multiplex PCR; TCRdb's copy keeps in-frame clones and lacks some. The repertoire holds more than 60,000 clones, with around 93% as singletons. The chain recombines TRBV9 with TRBJ1-1; D is uncertain. This clonotype originated in a human donor in good health. The sequenced sample consisted of CD8+ T cells sorted from blood. The CDR3 loop is CASSVAGDYTEAFF. The CDR3 DNA is TGTGCCAGCAGCGTAGCTGGGGATTACACTGAAGCTTTCTTT.